Following are 4 T cell receptor beta chains from one sample sequenced in a study of beta chain features in type 1 diabetes. General study findings and limits: Type 1 diabetes patients had moderately but significantly shorter TCRB CDR3s in all four CD4+ subsets.

As every portion of the isolated RNA was reverse transcribed, the sequencing read expressed TCRB transcripts. This table comes from immunoSEQ multiplex PCR, and its TCRdb copy is limited to in-frame clones, with some not included. Of approximately 58,000 clones listed, about 64% were seen once; the top ten hold over 0.25%. These TCRs are of unknown antigen specificity. The sample comprised stem cell memory CD4+ T cells from blood. The receptors derive from a woman aged 25 to 39 with type 1 diabetes.

CDR3 sequence (DNA): TGTGCCAGTAGTATAAAAAGACTAGCGGGTAATGAGCAGTTCTTC. It codes for CASSIKRLAGNEQFF. The chain links TRBV19 to TRBJ2-1, with TRBD2 matching over 10 bases. The junction had 5 bases not matched to a gene; V was cut back by 2 bases and J by 7 bases. Germline CDR1 and CDR2: LNHDA and SQIVND (reference sequence). This CDR3 is 15 amino acids long.

The chain joins TRBV25-1 to TRBJ2-1; 7 bases match TRBD1. The CDR3 consists of 16 residues. Germline CDR1 and CDR2: MGHDK and SYGVNS. V shed 1 base and J 8 bases; nucleotides not matched to a gene: 11. The CDR3 reads CASSESPGRGGDEQFF. The CDR3 DNA sequence: TGTGCCAGCAGTGAATCCCCTGGGAGAGGGGGCGATGAGCAGTTCTTC.

A few counts support this clone. The J gene is TRBJ2-1, the V gene TRBV29-1, with 8 nucleotides matching TRBD2. This CDR3 comprises 13 residues. Per germline, CDR1 SQVTM and CDR2 ANQGSEA. The junction had 4 bases not matched to a gene; V was cut back by 3 bases and J by 6 bases. The CDR3 sequence is CSVDREGFNEQFF. The CDR3 DNA is TGCAGCGTTGACCGGGAGGGGTTCAATGAGCAGTTCTTC.

The chain carries TRBV30 and TRBJ2-1; possible D gene TRBD2, 6 bases. The V end was cut by 0 bases, the J end by 9 bases, with 15 bases between. Germline lookup yields CDR1 GTSNPN and CDR2 SVGIG (reference sequence). The CDR3 runs to 14 residues. The CDR3 spells CAWSVTALGGEQFF. DNA of the CDR3: TGTGCCTGGAGTGTGACCGCTCTGGGGGGTGAGCAGTTCTTC.